One and the same sample provided the 32 T cell receptor beta chains below, sequenced in a study of blood T cell repertoires in COVID-19. TCRdb's copy holds only in-frame clones and misses some; the assay was immunoSEQ multiplex PCR. This sample has about 260,000 clones, with roughly 87% found just once. Sequencing was done on a sample of peripheral blood. The receptors were sampled from a human donor in a cohort sampled during active COVID-19.

The J gene is TRBJ1-1, the V gene TRBV4-1; a weak D match, TRBD1 (6 bases). Germline lookup yields CDR1 MGHRA and CDR2 YSYEKL. This CDR3 region has 15 residues. Trimming left V 2 bases short and J 11 bases short, with 21 bases between. The CDR3 DNA follows: TGCGCCAGCAGCCAACCTACCGGGACACCCTTAGTGGCTTTCTTT. Its translation: CASSQPTGTPLVAFF.

The chain combines TRBV29-1 with TRBJ1-2; no clear D. V dropped 2 bases and J dropped 4 bases, with 14 bases sitting between them. Germline lookup yields CDR1 SQVTM and CDR2 ANQGSEA. The CDR3 is 14 amino acids. In DNA, the CDR3 is TGCAGCGTTGAAAAGGTCGGGTCAGCCTATGGCTACACCTTC. Protein product: CSVEKVGSAYGYTF.

The rearrangement links TRBV30 to TRBJ1-2; 8 positions match TRBD1. V was clipped by 3 bases and J by 2 bases; unmatched bases: 2. The CDR3 totals 13 residues. Germline CDR1 GTSNPN, CDR2 SVGIG (reference sequence). The CDR3 coding sequence is TGTGCCTGGAGACAGGGGGGGAACTATGGCTACACCTTC. This gives the protein CAWRQGGNYGYTF.

As to this clone: Other nucleotide sequences from this sample produce the same CDR3. The chain uses TRBV7-2 and TRBJ2-7, with 9 bases that match TRBD1. Per germline, CDR1 SGHTA and CDR2 FQGNSA. Trimming removed 5 bases from V and 2 bases from J; junction bases left unmatched: 4. The CDR3 contains 14 residues. This CDR3 is CASSPRQGAYEQYF. The DNA for the CDR3 is TGTGCCAGCAGCCCAAGACAGGGGGCCTACGAGCAGTACTTC.

CDR3 amino acids: CASSKFDRASVAFF. In DNA form, the CDR3 reads TGTGCCAGCAGCAAATTTGACAGGGCCTCAGTGGCTTTCTTT. The chain is built from TRBV5-6 and TRBJ1-1; 7 bases map to TRBD1. In germline, CDR1 is SGHDT, CDR2 YYEEEE. The CDR3 is 14 amino acids. J was trimmed by 11 bases and V by 4 bases; bases with no gene match: 14.

Remarks on this clone: A read error may account for a junction end that differs from germline. The V and J genes are TRBV7-7 and TRBJ1-3; 11 bases are shared with TRBD1. The V gene's germline CDR1 is SSHAT and CDR2 FNYEAQ (reference sequence). The CDR3 covers 17 residues. The CDR3 nucleotides read TGTGCTAGCAGCCTCCATTTGGACAGGGGGCATGGAAACACCATATATTTT. It yields the protein CASSLHLDRGHGNTIYF.

The chain combines TRBV5-6 with TRBJ2-1; TRBD2 is a possible D gene (7 bases). The CDR3 extends over 15 amino acids. Trimming cost V 0 bases and J 7 bases, with 14 bases left between them. Germline loops: CDR1 SGHDT, CDR2 YYEEEE. The CDR3 DNA sequence: TGTGCCAGCAGCTTGGTGGGGGGGCGGCAGAATGAGCAGTTCTTC. This codes for CASSLVGGRQNEQFF.

This clone was detected once. This chain connects TRBV27 to TRBJ1-1, with D unclear. The germline V gene has CDR1 MNHEY and CDR2 SMNVEV (reference sequence). The CDR3 consists of 13 residues. The V end was cut by 3 bases, the J end by 1 base, with 6 bases between. In DNA, the CDR3 is TGTGCCAGCAGTTTTTCGGGGAACACTGAAGCTTTCTTT. It translates to CASSFSGNTEAFF.

This clone was found once. The chain links TRBV25-1 to TRBJ2-7, with 7 bases aligning to TRBD2. Germline CDR1 and CDR2: MGHDK and SYGVNS. V lost 3 bases to trimming and J lost 1 base; unmatched junction nucleotides: 9. The CDR3 runs to 16 residues. The CDR3 loop is CASSELGWGGSYEQYF. CDR3 nucleotide sequence: TGTGCCAGCAGTGAGCTGGGGTGGGGAGGGTCCTACGAGCAGTACTTC.

This clone appeared a few times. The J gene is TRBJ2-7, the V gene TRBV10-3; tentative D call: TRBD2 (5 bases). CDR1 and CDR2 (germline): ENHRY, SYGVKD. The CDR3 has 12 amino acids. V lost 3 bases and J 4 bases, leaving 7 bases between the germline ends. The CDR3 DNA sequence: TGTGCCATCAGTGATTCGGGGTACGAGCAGTACTTC. Residues: CAISDSGYEQYF.

The V and J genes are TRBV28 and TRBJ1-5, with a possible D match to TRBD1 (6 bases). V lost 5 bases, J lost 5 bases, and 10 bases lay in between. The CDR3 has 13 residues. Germline loops: CDR1 MDHEN, CDR2 SYDVKM. The CDR3 sequence: CASSLTGDQPQHF. CDR3 nucleotides: TGTGCCAGCAGTCTGACAGGAGATCAGCCCCAGCATTTT.

The gene calls are TRBV27 and TRBJ1-2; D remains unclear. Germline values: CDR1 MNHEY, CDR2 SMNVEV (reference sequence). V was clipped by 0 bases and J by 1 base, with 9 bases between them. CDR3 length equals 15 residues. In nucleotides, the CDR3 is TGTGCCAGCAGTTTATCACACGGGAGTAACTATGGCTACACCTTC. Encoded protein: CASSLSHGSNYGYTF.

This chain connects TRBV28 to TRBJ2-7; tentatively, D is TRBD1 (6 bases). The CDR3 has 13 residues. Germline CDR1 is MDHEN and CDR2 is SYDVKM. V was shortened by 5 bases and J by 6 bases, with 14 bases between the two germline ends. The CDR3 bases are TGTGCCAGCAGTACCACAGGGAATGGCGAGCAGTACTTC. This translates into CASSTTGNGEQYF.

This clone was detected once. The J gene is TRBJ2-1, the V gene TRBV11-3; 11 nucleotides align to TRBD1. Germline V gives CDR1 SGHNT, CDR2 YENEEA. V was pared by 6 bases and J by 10 bases, with 20 bases of the junction left unmatched. This CDR3 has 18 amino acids. CDR3 nucleotides: TGTGCCAGCAGTCACTATCCCGGACAGGGGGCTTTTGGGGGCGAGCAGTTCTTC. Its protein product is CASSHYPGQGAFGGEQFF.

This chain uses TRBV5-8 with TRBJ1-1, with D tentatively TRBD1 (5 bases). The CDR3 totals 16 residues. Germline CDR1 is SGHTS and CDR2 is YDEGEE. Trimming left V 2 bases short and J 0 bases short, with 14 bases between. Here the CDR3 DNA reads TGTGCCAGCAGCTTTGGGGCCTCTACCATGAACACTGAAGCTTTCTTT. This gives the protein CASSFGASTMNTEAFF.

This chain connects TRBV11-3 to TRBJ2-7, with 8 bases aligning to TRBD1. The CDR3 totals 15 residues. V lost 5 bases, J lost 2 bases, and 8 bases stayed unmatched. In germline, CDR1 is SGHNT, CDR2 YENEEA. The CDR3 here is CASSPRDRIPYEQYF. The DNA for the CDR3 is TGTGCCAGCAGCCCTAGGGACAGGATTCCCTACGAGCAGTACTTC.

This sequence joins TRBV5-5 and TRBJ2-7; 9 bases fit TRBD2. V lost 0 bases and J lost 2; bases outside the gene matches: 3. The germline CDR1 and CDR2 sequences are SGHKS and YYEKEE (reference sequence). The length of the CDR3 is 15 residues. CDR3 amino acids: CASSLGLAGPYEQYF. CDR3 sequence (DNA): TGTGCCAGCAGCTTGGGTCTAGCGGGGCCCTACGAGCAGTACTTC.

This chain joins TRBV7-2 and TRBJ1-1; 8 positions match TRBD1. CDR3 length: 15 residues. The V and J ends lost 0 bases and 5 bases, in that order; junction bases with no gene match: 5. Germline V gene lookup returns CDR1 SGHTA and CDR2 FQGNSA. CDR3 sequence (DNA): TGTGCCAGCAGCTTAGCAACAGGGGGAGGGACTGAAGCTTTCTTT. Translation: CASSLATGGGTEAFF.

The chain links TRBV11-2 to TRBJ1-4; the D is unclear. CDR1 and CDR2 (germline): SGHAT, FQNNGV. The CDR3 runs to 14 residues. With 0 bases removed from V and 8 bases from J, the gap between germline ends came to 10 bases. The CDR3 DNA reads TGTGCCAGCAGCTTAGATATAAGGAGAGAAAAACTGTTTTTT. Its translation: CASSLDIRREKLFF.

This sequence joins TRBV7-2 and TRBJ2-7; 11 nucleotides align to TRBD1. The CDR3 is 16 amino acids. The germline CDR1 and CDR2 sequences are SGHTA and FQGNSA. The J segment lost 0 bases and the V segment lost 7 bases, leaving 8 bases of the junction unmatched. The CDR3 is CASTVGGQGGSYEQYF. Written as DNA, the CDR3 is TGTGCCAGCACCGTGGGGGGACAGGGGGGCTCCTACGAGCAGTACTTC.

This clone was counted between two and nine times. The chain links TRBV19 to TRBJ1-1; tentatively, D is TRBD1 (5 bases). The CDR3 has 13 amino acids. Trimming took off 3 bases at V and 10 bases at J, with 15 bases between the two ends. Germline V gene lookup returns CDR1 LNHDA and CDR2 SQIVND (reference sequence). The CDR3 reads CASSISTARGAFF. DNA for the CDR3: TGTGCCAGTAGTATTTCGACAGCTCGAGGAGCTTTCTTT.

The chain carries TRBV19 and TRBJ1-1; D is possibly TRBD1 (6 bases). CDR1 LNHDA and CDR2 SQIVND come from the germline V gene (reference sequence). Trimming left V 6 bases short and J 6 bases short, with 26 bases between. This CDR3 is built from 17 residues. CDR3 in amino acids: CASRRGPPEPKGAEAFF. In DNA form, the CDR3 reads TGTGCCAGTAGAAGAGGGCCTCCGGAGCCCAAGGGGGCTGAAGCTTTCTTT.

The J gene is TRBJ2-2, the V gene TRBV7-9, with 10 nucleotides matching TRBD2. Per germline, CDR1 SEHNR and CDR2 FQNEAQ (reference sequence). The CDR3 totals 15 residues. The ends lost 10 bases at V and 8 bases at J; junction bases unmatched: 13. The CDR3 DNA reads as TGTGCCAACGGCGGACTAGCGGCCTCCGGAGGGGAGCTGTTTTTT. This codes for CANGGLAASGGELFF.

The table lists this clone with a few counts. This chain uses TRBV4-1 with TRBJ2-5; D call uncertain. V was trimmed by 0 bases and J by 5 bases, leaving 7 bases between them. The CDR3 runs 13 residues. The germline V gene has CDR1 MGHRA and CDR2 YSYEKL. The CDR3 DNA reads as TGCGCCAGCAGCCAAGATTCTGGCGAGACCCAGTACTTC. It specifies CASSQDSGETQYF.

The rearrangement uses TRBV19 and TRBJ2-2, with 9 nucleotides matching TRBD2. From germline, CDR1 is LNHDA and CDR2 SQIVND (reference sequence). This CDR3 has 16 amino acids. Unmatched junction bases numbered 9, after V lost 5 bases and J lost 5 bases. The CDR3, as DNA: TGTGCCAGTAGTTCTGGCGGGAGGGCATATACCGGGGAGCTGTTTTTT. This gives the protein CASSSGGRAYTGELFF.

This clone was observed a single time. V is TRBV6-5 and J is TRBJ2-5, with D uncertain. Germline V gene lookup returns CDR1 MNHEY and CDR2 SVGAGI. V was trimmed by 2 bases and J by 5 bases, leaving 6 bases between them. CDR3 length: 12 residues. The CDR3 is CASSYDSETQYF. The CDR3 DNA reads as TGTGCCAGCAGTTACGACTCCGAGACCCAGTACTTC.

Concerning this clone itself: At the DNA level, this CDR3 is encoded by other sequences in the same sample as well. This chain uses TRBV14 with TRBJ1-2, with D maybe TRBD1 (6 bases). Trimming removed 1 base from V and 2 bases from J, with 11 bases in between. CDR3 length: 15 residues. Germline-derived CDR1 and CDR2 are SGHDN and FVKESK. The CDR3 DNA sequence: TGTGCCAGCAGCCAAGGTCTTACAGGGAACTATGGCTACACCTTC. It encodes CASSQGLTGNYGYTF. Full variable domain (rest looked up from reference TRBV14 and TRBJ1-2): EAGVTQFPSHSVIEKGQTVTLRCDPISGHDNLYWYRRVMGKEIKFLLHFVKESKQDESGMPNNRFLAERTGGTYSTLKVQPAELEDSGVYFCASSQGLTGNYGYTFGSGTRLTVV.

The chain recombines TRBV2 with TRBJ1-1; possible D gene TRBD1, 5 bases. V dropped 6 bases and J dropped 1 base, with 21 bases sitting between them. Germline-derived CDR1 and CDR2 are SNHLY and FYNNEI. CDR3 length equals 17 residues. The CDR3 DNA follows: TGTGCCAGCAGCCCCGTTCTTCCGACAGCAACGAACACTGAAGCTTTCTTT. Encoded protein: CASSPVLPTATNTEAFF. Full variable domain (missing parts from reference TRBV2 and TRBJ1-1): EPEVTQTPSHQVTQMGQEVILRCVPISNHLYFYWYRQILGQKVEFLVSFYNNEISEKSEIFDDQFSVERPDGSNFTLKIRSTKLEDSAMYFCASSPVLPTATNTEAFFGQGTRLTVV.

The V call is TRBV5-1, the J call TRBJ2-3; D possibly corresponds to TRBD2 (6 bases). Trimming cost V 6 bases and J 0 bases, with 11 bases left between them. The CDR3 is 14 amino acids. CDR1 and CDR2 (germline): SGHRS, YFSETQ. In DNA form, the CDR3 reads TGCGCCAGCATGTGGGGGGTGAGCACAGATACGCAGTATTTT. This gives the protein CASMWGVSTDTQYF.

This CDR3 reads CASSQASGSGANVLTF. CDR3 nucleotides: TGTGCCAGCAGCCAAGCGTCGGGGTCTGGGGCCAACGTCCTGACTTTC. This sequence joins TRBV3-1 (or the pseudogene TRBV3-2) and TRBJ2-6; tentative D call: TRBD2 (5 bases). V dropped 1 base and J dropped 1 base, with 8 bases sitting between them. Germline V gives CDR1 LGHDT, CDR2 YNNKEL (reference sequence). The CDR3 extends over 16 amino acids.

This clone was recorded a few times. The chain employs TRBV25-1 and TRBJ1-1, with TRBD1 matching 8 bases. Per germline, CDR1 MGHDK and CDR2 SYGVNS. Unmatched junction bases numbered 9, after V lost 7 bases and J lost 5 bases. The CDR3 runs 14 residues. The CDR3 loop reads CASTLGQGGTEAFF. CDR3 bases: TGTGCCAGCACACTAGGACAGGGCGGTACTGAAGCTTTCTTT.

This clone has a single count. The chain joins TRBV5-1 to TRBJ2-7; TRBD1 matches 9 bases. V was clipped by 2 bases and J by 4 bases; unmatched bases: 13. The germline gives CDR1 SGHRS, CDR2 YFSETQ. CDR3 length: 17 residues. CDR3 residues: CASSLGIPGTGTYEQYF. The CDR3 DNA follows: TGCGCCAGCAGCTTAGGAATTCCCGGGACAGGGACGTACGAGCAGTACTTC. Using reference TRBV5-1 and TRBJ2-7 for the parts outside the CDR3, the full variable domain is KAGVTQTPRYLIKTRGQQVTLSCSPISGHRSVSWYQQTPGQGLQFLFEYFSETQRNKGNFPGRFSGRQFSNSRSEMNVSTLELGDSALYLCASSLGIPGTGTYEQYFGPGTRLTVT.